Presented here are 2 T cell receptor beta chains from one specimen sequenced in a study of T-cell memory formation after mild COVID-19. TCRdb called the 5' RACE reads again in MiXCR, with one record for every CDR3 protein. This sample has 180,000 or so distinct CDR3 sequences, with 11% found just once. Specimen: PBMCs or a T cell subset sorted from them (not recorded which). Every receptor here comes from a man aged 18-30 years who had mild COVID-19 (a few samples of this study predate the infection). Cell type and time point are not known.

This clonotype was seen at least ten times. The chain has TRBV29-1 and TRBJ2-1; D not certain. This CDR3 comprises 13 residues. Trimming removed 0 bases from V and 9 bases from J, with 12 bases in between. Per the germline V gene, CDR1 is SQVTM and CDR2 is ANQGSEA. The CDR3 coding sequence is TGCAGCGTTGAAGATCCCACCAGAGTTGAGCAGTTCTTC. Amino acid sequence: CSVEDPTRVEQFF.

A few counts support this clonotype. The chain links TRBV12-3 or TRBV12-4 to TRBJ2-5; D is unclear. The CDR3 has 14 amino acids. V was cut by 3 bases and J by 3 bases, with 11 bases left in between. CDR3 amino acids: CASSFGQLKETQYF. CDR3 sequence (DNA): TGTGCCAGCAGTTTCGGGCAGCTGAAAGAGACCCAGTACTTC.